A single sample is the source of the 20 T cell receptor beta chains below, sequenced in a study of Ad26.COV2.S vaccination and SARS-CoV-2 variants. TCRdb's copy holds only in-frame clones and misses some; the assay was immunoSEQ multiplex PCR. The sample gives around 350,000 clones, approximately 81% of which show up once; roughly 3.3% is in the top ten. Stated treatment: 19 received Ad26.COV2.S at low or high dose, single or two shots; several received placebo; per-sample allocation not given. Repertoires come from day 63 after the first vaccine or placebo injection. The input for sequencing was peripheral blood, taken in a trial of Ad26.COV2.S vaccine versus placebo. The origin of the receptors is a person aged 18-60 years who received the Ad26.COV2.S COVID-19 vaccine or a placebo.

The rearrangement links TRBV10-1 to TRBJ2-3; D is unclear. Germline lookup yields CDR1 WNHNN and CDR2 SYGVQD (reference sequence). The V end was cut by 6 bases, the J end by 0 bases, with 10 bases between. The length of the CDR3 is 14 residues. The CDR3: CASSSDGSTDTQYF. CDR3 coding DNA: TGCGCCAGCAGCTCGGATGGCAGCACAGATACGCAGTATTTT.

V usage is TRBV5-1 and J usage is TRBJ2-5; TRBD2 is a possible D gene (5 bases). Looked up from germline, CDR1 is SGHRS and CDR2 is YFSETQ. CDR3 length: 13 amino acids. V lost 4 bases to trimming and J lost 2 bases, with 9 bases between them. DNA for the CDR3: TGCGCCAGCAGCAGGGAGAATCAAGAGACCCAGTACTTC. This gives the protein CASSRENQETQYF.

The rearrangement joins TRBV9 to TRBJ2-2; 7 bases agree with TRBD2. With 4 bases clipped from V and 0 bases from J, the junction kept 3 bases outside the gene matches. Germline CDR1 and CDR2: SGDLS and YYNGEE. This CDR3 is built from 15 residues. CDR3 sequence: CASSYSGSNTGELFF. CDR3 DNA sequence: TGTGCCAGCAGCTATAGCGGGTCGAACACCGGGGAGCTGTTTTTT.

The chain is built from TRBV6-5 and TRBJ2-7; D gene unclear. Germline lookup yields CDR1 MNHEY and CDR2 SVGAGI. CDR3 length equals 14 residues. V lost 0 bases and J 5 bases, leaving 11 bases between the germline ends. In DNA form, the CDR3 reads TGTGCCAGCAGTTACTCGGGCGGTGTCAACGAGCAGTACTTC. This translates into CASSYSGGVNEQYF.

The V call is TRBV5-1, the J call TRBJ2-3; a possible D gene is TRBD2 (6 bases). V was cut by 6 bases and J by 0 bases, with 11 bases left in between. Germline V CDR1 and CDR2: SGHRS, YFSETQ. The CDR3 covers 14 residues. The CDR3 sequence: CASTPGVSTDTQYF. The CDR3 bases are TGCGCCAGCACTCCGGGAGTTAGCACAGATACGCAGTATTTT.

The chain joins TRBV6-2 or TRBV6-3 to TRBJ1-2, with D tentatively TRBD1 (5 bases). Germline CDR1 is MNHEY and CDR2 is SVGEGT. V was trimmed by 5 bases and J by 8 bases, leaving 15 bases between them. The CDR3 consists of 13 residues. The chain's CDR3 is CASSDGGVYGYTF. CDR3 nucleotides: TGTGCCAGCAGTGACGGGGGAGTGTACGGCTACACCTTC.

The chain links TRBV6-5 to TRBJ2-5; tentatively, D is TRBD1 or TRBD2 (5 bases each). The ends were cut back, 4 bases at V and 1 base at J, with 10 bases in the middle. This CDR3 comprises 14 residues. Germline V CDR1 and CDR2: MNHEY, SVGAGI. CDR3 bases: TGTGCCAGCAGTTCGGCAGGGACCCAAGAGACCCAGTACTTC. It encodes CASSSAGTQETQYF.

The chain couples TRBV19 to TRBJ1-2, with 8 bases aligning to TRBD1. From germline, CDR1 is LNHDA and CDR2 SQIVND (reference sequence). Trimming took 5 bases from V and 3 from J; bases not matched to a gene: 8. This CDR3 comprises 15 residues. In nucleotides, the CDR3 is TGTGCCAGTAGTTCACGGACAGGGAGTGACTATGGCTACACCTTC. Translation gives CASSSRTGSDYGYTF.

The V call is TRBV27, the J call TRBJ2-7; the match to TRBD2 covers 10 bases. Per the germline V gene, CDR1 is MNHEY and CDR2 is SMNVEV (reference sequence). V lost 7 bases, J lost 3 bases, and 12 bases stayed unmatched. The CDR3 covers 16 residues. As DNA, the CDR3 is TGTGCCAGCAACAATATACCGATAGCGGGAGGCTACGAGCAGTACTTC. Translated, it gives CASNNIPIAGGYEQYF.

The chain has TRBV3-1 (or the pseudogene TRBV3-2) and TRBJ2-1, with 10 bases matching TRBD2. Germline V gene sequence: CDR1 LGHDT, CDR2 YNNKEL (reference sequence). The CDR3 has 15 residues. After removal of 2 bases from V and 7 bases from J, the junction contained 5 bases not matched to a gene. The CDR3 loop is CASSQSGGAENEQFF. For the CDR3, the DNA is TGTGCCAGCAGCCAAAGCGGGGGGGCGGAGAATGAGCAGTTCTTC.

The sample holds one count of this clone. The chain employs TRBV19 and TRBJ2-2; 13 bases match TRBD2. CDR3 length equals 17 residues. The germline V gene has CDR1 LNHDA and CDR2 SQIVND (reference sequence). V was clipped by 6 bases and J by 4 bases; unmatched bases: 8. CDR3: CASRISWTSGSTGELFF. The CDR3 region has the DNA TGTGCCAGTAGGATTTCCTGGACTAGCGGGAGCACCGGGGAGCTGTTTTTT.

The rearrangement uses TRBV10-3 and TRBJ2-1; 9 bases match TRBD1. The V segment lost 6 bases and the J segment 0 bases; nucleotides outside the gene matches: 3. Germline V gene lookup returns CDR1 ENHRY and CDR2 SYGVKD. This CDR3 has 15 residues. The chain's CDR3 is CAIRDRGTSYNEQFF. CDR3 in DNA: TGTGCCATCAGGGACAGGGGAACCTCCTACAATGAGCAGTTCTTC.

CDR3 DNA: TGTGCCAGTATGGGTCAGGGGGTCTCTGGCTACACCTTC. Its translation is CASMGQGVSGYTF. The chain is built from TRBV2 and TRBJ1-2, with 7 bases lining up with TRBD1. CDR3 size: 13 residues. The germline V gene has CDR1 SNHLY and CDR2 FYNNEI. The J segment lost 7 bases and the V segment lost 9 bases, leaving 11 bases of the junction unmatched.

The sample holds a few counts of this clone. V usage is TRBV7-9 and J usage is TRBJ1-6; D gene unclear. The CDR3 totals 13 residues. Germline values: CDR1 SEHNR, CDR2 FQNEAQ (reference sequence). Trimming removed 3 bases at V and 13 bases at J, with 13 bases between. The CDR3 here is CASSFGDTIPLHF. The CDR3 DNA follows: TGTGCCAGCAGCTTTGGAGACACAATTCCCCTCCACTTT.

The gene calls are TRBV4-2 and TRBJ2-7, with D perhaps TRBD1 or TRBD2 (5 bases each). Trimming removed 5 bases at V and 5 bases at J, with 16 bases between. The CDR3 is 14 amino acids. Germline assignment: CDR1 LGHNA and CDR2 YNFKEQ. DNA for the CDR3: TGTGCCAGCAGCTTTCACGGGACGCAGAACGAGCAGTACTTC. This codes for CASSFHGTQNEQYF.

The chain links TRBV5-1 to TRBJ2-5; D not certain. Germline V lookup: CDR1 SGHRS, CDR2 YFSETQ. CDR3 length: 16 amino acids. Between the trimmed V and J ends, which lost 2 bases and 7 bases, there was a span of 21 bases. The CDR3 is CASSLLSLREGGTQYF. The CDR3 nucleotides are TGCGCCAGCAGCTTACTCAGTCTACGAGAAGGTGGGACCCAGTACTTC. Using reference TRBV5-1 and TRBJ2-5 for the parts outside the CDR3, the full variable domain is KAGVTQTPRYLIKTRGQQVTLSCSPISGHRSVSWYQQTPGQGLQFLFEYFSETQRNKGNFPGRFSGRQFSNSRSEMNVSTLELGDSALYLCASSLLSLREGGTQYFGPGTRLLVL.

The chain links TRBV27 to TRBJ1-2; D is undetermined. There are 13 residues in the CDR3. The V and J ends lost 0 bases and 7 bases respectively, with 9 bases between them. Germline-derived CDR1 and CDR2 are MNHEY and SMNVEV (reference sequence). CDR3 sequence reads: CASSLSSGFGYTF. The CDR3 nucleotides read TGTGCCAGCAGTTTATCGTCCGGGTTTGGCTACACCTTC.

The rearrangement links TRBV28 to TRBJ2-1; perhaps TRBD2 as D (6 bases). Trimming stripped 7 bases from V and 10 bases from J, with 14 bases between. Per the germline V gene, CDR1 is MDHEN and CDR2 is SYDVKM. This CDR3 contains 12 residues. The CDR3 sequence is CASTLLSGEQFF. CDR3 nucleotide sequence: TGTGCCAGCACCCTGCTGAGCGGGGAGCAGTTCTTC. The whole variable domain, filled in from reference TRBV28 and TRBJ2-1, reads DVKVTQSSRYLVKRTGEKVFLECVQDMDHENMFWYRQDPGLGLRLIYFSYDVKMKEKGDIPEGYSVSREKKERFSLILESASTNQTSMYLCASTLLSGEQFFGPGTRLTVL.

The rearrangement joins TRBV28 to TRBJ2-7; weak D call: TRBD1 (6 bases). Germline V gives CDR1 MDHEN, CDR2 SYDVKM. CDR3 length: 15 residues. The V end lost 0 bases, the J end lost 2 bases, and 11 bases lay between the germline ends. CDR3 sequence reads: CASSLWGAAPYEQYF. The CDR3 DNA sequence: TGTGCCAGCAGTTTATGGGGGGCGGCCCCCTACGAGCAGTACTTC.

CDR3 nucleotide sequence: TGTGCCAGCAGTTTAAGGGGACTAGCGGGACTCTACAATGAGCAGTTCTTC. This translates into CASSLRGLAGLYNEQFF. This chain joins TRBV28 and TRBJ2-1; 13 nucleotides match TRBD2. Germline values: CDR1 MDHEN, CDR2 SYDVKM. The CDR3 sequence is 17 residues long. V shed 2 bases, J shed 3 bases, and the junction held 4 bases outside the gene matches.